This entry concerns a single T cell receptor beta chain. CDR3 length equals 14 residues. The germline gives CDR1 SEHNR, CDR2 FQNEAQ (reference sequence). The J segment lost 4 bases and the V segment lost 5 bases, leaving 3 bases of the junction unmatched. The data were taken from a study of neoadjuvant nivolumab and ipilimumab in lung cancer. Across the study: Nivolumab 3 mg/kg was given days 1, 15 and 29, plus ipilimumab 1 mg/kg day 1 in combination.

Measured with immunoSEQ multiplex PCR; TCRdb has only the in-frame clones, and not every one. Of 40,000 to 60,000 clones in the sample, approximately 90% are singletons; the top ten hold approximately 3.7%. The sequences come from blood, collected before neoadjuvant nivolumab, alone or with ipilimumab. The chain has TRBV7-9 and TRBJ2-3; 10 nucleotides agree with TRBD1. The sequence derives from an adult with non-small cell lung cancer. Some clones in this sample may be carry-over from other donors' samples. In DNA, the CDR3 is TGTGCCAGCAGCCCCGGGACAGGGGCAGATACGCAGTATTTT. It specifies CASSPGTGADTQYF.